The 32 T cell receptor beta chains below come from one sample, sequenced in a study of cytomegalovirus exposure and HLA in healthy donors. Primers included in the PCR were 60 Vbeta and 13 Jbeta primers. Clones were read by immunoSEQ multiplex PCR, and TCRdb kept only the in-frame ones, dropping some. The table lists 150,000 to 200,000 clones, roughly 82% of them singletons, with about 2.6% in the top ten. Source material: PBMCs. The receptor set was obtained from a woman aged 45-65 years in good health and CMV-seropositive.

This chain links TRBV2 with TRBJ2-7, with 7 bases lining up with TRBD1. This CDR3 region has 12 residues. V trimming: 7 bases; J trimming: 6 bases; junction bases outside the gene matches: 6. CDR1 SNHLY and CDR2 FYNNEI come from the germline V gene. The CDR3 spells CASTRQGSEQYF. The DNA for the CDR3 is TGTGCCAGCACGCGACAGGGTTCCGAGCAGTACTTC.

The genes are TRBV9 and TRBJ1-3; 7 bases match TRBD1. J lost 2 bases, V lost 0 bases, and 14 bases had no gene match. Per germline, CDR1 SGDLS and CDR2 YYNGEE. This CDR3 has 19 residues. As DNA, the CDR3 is TGTGCCAGCAGCGTAGGTAGCGAGACAGGGTTTTTGACTGGAAACACCATATATTTT. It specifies CASSVGSETGFLTGNTIYF.

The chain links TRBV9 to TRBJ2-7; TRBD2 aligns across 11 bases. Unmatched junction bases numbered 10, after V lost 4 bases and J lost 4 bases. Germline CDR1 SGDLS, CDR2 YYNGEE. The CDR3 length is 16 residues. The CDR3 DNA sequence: TGTGCCAGCAGCTCCGGGACTAGCGGATATATATACGAGCAGTACTTC. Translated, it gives CASSSGTSGYIYEQYF.

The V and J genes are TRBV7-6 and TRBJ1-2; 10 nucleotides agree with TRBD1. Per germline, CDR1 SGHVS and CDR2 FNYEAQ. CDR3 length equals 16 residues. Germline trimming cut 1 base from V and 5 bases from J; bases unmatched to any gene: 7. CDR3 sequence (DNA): TGTGCCAGCAGCTTAGGCCTTCCGGGACAGGGGTATGGCTACACCTTC. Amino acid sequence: CASSLGLPGQGYGYTF.

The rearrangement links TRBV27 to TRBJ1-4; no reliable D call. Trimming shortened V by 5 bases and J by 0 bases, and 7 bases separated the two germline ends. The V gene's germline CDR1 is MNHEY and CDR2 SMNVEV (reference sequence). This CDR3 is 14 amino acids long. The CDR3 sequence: CASSGTATNEKLFF. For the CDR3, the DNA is TGTGCCAGCAGTGGTACTGCAACTAATGAAAAACTGTTTTTT.

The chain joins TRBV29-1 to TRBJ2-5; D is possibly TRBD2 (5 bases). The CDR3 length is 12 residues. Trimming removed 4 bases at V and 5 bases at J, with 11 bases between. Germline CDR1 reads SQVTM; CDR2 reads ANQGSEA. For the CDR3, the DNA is TGCAGCGTTGCCGACGGGGTTGAGACCCAGTACTTC. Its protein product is CSVADGVETQYF.

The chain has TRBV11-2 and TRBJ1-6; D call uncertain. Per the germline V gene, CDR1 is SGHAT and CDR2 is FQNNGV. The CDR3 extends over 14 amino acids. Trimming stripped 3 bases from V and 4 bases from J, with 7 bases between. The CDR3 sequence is CASSLTQYNSPLHF. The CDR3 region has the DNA TGTGCCAGCAGCTTGACACAATATAATTCACCCCTCCACTTT.

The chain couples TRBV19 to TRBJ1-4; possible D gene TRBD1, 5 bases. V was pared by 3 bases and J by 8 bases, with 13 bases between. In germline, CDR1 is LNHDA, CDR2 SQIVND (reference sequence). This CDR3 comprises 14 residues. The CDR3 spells CASSMGDAGEKLFF. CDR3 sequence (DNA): TGTGCCAGTAGTATGGGGGACGCGGGGGAAAAACTGTTTTTT.

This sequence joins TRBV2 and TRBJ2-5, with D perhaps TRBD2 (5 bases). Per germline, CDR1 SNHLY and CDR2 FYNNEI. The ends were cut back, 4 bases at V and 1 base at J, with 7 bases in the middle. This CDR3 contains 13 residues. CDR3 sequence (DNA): TGTGCCAGCAGTGGAGGGATCCAAGAGACCCAGTACTTC. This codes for CASSGGIQETQYF.

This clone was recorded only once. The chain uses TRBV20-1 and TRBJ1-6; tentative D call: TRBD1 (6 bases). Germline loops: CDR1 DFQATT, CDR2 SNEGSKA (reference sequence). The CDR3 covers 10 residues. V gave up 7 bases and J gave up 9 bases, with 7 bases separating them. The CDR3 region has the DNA TGCAGTGTAGGGGGTTCACCCCTCCACTTT. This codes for CSVGGSPLHF.

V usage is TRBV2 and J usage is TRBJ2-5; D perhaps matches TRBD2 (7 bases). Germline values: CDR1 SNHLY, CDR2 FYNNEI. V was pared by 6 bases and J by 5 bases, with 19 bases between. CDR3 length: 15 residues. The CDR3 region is CASRGTGGSQETQYF. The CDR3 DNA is TGTGCCAGCAGGGGTACGGGGGGCAGTCAGGAGACCCAGTACTTC.

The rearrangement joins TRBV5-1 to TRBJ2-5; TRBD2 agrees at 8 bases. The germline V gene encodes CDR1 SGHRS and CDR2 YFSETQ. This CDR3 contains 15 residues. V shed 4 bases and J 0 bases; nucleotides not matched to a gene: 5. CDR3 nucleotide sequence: TGCGCCAGCAGCCAGATAGCGGGGTACCAAGAGACCCAGTACTTC. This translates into CASSQIAGYQETQYF.

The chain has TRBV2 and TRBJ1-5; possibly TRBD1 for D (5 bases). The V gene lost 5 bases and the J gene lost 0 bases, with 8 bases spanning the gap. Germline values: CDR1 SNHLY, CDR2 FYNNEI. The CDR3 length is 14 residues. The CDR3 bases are TGTGCCAGCAGTCCAGGGAATAGCAATCAGCCCCAGCATTTT. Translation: CASSPGNSNQPQHF.

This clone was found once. The CDR3 sequence: CASIAGPYEQYF. DNA of the CDR3: TGTGCCAGCATAGCAGGGCCCTACGAGCAGTACTTC. The rearrangement joins TRBV28 to TRBJ2-5; D perhaps matches TRBD1 (5 bases). The J call could be wrong; TRBJ2-7 is a better fit for the DNA end. CDR1 and CDR2 (germline): MDHEN, SYDVKM. This CDR3 contains 12 residues.

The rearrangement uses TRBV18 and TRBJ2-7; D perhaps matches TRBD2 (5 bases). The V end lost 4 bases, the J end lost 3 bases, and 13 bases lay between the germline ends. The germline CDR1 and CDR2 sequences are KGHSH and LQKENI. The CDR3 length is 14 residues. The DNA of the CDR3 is TGTGCCAGCTCACGGACTCAACAGATCTACGAGCAGTACTTC. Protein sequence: CASSRTQQIYEQYF.

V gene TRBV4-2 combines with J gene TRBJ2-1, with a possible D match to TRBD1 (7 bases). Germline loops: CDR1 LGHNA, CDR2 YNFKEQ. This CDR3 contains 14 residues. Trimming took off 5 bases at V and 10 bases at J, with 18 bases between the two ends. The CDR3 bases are TGTGCCAGCAGCTTCCGGGGCAGGGGGGACGAGCAGTTCTTC. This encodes CASSFRGRGDEQFF.

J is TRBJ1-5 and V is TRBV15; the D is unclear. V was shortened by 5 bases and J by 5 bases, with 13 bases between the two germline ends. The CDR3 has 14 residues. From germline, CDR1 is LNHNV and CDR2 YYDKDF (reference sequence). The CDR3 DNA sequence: TGTGCCACCAGCCCCCGCGGGCGGGATCAGCCCCAGCATTTT. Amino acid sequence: CATSPRGRDQPQHF.

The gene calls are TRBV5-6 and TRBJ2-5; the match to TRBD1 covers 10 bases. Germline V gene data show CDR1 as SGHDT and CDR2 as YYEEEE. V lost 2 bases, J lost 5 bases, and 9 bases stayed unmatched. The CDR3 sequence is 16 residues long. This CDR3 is CASSLADRGLGETQYF. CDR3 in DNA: TGTGCCAGCAGCTTAGCCGACAGGGGGCTGGGGGAGACCCAGTACTTC.

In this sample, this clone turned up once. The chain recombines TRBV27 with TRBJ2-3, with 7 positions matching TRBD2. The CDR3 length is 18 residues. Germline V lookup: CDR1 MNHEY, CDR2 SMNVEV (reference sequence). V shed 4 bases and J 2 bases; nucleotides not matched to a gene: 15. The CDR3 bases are TGTGCCAGCAGTTCCCTAACCTTTAGAGCGGGGCCCACAGATACGCAGTATTTT. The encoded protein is CASSSLTFRAGPTDTQYF.

The chain's CDR3 is CASSVASGGFSDTQYF. The CDR3 bases are TGTGCCAGCAGCGTAGCTAGCGGGGGGTTTTCAGATACGCAGTATTTT. The genes are TRBV9 and TRBJ2-3; 11 bases are shared with TRBD2. Germline loops: CDR1 SGDLS, CDR2 YYNGEE. The CDR3 is 16 residues long. Trimming removed 0 bases from V and 4 bases from J; junction bases left unmatched: 4.

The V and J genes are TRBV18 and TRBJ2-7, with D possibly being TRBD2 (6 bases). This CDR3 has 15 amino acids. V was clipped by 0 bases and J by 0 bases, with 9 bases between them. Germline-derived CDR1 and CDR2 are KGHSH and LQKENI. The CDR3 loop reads CASSPPTGSSYEQYF. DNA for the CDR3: TGTGCCAGCTCACCACCGACCGGGAGCTCCTACGAGCAGTACTTC.

CDR3 sequence: CASRPLGGSTNYGYTF. In DNA form, the CDR3 reads TGTGCCAGTAGACCGTTAGGGGGCTCTACTAACTATGGCTACACCTTC. The J gene is TRBJ1-2, the V gene TRBV19, with 7 nucleotides matching TRBD1. In germline, CDR1 is LNHDA, CDR2 SQIVND (reference sequence). J lost 0 bases, V lost 6 bases, and 10 bases had no gene match. The CDR3 runs to 16 residues. Looking up the rest from reference TRBV19 and TRBJ1-2 gives the full variable domain: DGGITQSPKYLFRKEGQNVTLSCEQNLNHDAMYWYRQDPGQGLRLIYYSQIVNDFQKGDIAEGYSVSREKKESFPLTVTSAQKNPTAFYLCASRPLGGSTNYGYTFGSGTRLTVV.

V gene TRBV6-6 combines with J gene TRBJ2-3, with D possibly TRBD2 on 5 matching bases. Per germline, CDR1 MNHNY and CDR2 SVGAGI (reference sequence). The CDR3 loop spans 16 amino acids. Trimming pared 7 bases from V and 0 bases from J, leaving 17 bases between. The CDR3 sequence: CASTGTSWYSTDTQYF. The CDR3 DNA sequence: TGTGCCAGCACTGGTACTAGTTGGTATAGCACAGATACGCAGTATTTT.

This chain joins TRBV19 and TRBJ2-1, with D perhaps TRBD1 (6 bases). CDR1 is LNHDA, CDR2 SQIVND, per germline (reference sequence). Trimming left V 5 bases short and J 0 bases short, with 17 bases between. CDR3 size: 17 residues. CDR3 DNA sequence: TGTGCCAGTAGTTCGGAAGACAGGCCTCGCTCCTACAATGAGCAGTTCTTC. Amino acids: CASSSEDRPRSYNEQFF. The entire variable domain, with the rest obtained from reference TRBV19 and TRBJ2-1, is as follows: DGGITQSPKYLFRKEGQNVTLSCEQNLNHDAMYWYRQDPGQGLRLIYYSQIVNDFQKGDIAEGYSVSREKKESFPLTVTSAQKNPTAFYLCASSSEDRPRSYNEQFFGPGTRLTVL.

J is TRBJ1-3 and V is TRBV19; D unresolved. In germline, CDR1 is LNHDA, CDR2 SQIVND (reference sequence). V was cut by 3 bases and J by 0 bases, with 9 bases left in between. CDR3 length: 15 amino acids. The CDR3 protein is CASSIGRDSGNTIYF. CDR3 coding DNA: TGTGCCAGTAGTATTGGGCGGGACTCTGGAAACACCATATATTTT.

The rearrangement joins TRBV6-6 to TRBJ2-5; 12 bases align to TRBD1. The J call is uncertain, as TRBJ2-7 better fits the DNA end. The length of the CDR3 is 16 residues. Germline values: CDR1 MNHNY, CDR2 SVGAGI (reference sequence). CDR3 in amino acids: CASSYYPGTGGGEQYF. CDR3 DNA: TGTGCCAGCAGTTACTATCCCGGGACAGGGGGCGGCGAGCAGTACTTC.

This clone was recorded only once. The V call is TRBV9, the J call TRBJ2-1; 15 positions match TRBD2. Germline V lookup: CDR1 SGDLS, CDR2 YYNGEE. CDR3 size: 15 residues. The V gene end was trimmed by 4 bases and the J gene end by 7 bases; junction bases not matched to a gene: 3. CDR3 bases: TGTGCCAGCAGCCTGGGGACTAGCGGGGGGAATGAGCAGTTCTTC. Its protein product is CASSLGTSGGNEQFF.

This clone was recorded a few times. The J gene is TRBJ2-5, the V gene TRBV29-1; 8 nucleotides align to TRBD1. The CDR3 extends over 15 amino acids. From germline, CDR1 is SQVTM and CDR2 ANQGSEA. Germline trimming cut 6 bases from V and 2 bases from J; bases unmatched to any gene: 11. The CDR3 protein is CSVTNDRGLQETQYF. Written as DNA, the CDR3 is TGCAGCGTGACGAATGACAGGGGACTTCAAGAGACCCAGTACTTC.

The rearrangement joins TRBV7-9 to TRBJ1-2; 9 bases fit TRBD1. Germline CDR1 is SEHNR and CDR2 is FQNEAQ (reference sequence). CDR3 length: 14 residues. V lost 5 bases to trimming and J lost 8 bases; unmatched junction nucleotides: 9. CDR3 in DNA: TGTGCCAGCAGCCCTGGACAGGGGATTGGCGGCTACACCTTC. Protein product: CASSPGQGIGGYTF. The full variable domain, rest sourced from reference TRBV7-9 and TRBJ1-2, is DTGVSQNPRHKITKRGQNVTFRCDPISEHNRLYWYRQTLGQGPEFLTYFQNEAQLEKSRLLSDRFSAERPKGSFSTLEIQRTEQGDSAMYLCASSPGQGIGGYTFGSGTRLTVV.

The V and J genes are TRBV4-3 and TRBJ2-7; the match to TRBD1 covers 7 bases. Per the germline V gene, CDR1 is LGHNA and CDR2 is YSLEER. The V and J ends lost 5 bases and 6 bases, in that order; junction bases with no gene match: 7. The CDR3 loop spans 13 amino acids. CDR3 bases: TGCGCCAGCAGCTACCGACAGGGTGGCGAGCAGTACTTC. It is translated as CASSYRQGGEQYF.

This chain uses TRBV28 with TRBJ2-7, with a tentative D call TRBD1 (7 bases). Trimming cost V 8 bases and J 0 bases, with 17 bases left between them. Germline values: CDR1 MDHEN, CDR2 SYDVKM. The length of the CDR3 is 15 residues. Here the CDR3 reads CASCGGGAVSYEQYF. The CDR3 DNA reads TGTGCCAGCTGTGGAGGGGGCGCAGTCTCCTACGAGCAGTACTTC.

The CDR3 DNA sequence: TGTGCCAGCAGCGTAGAGGCGGTCCAAGGGCCCCAGCATTTT. This codes for CASSVEAVQGPQHF. This chain uses TRBV9 with TRBJ1-5; D unresolved. This CDR3 region has 14 residues. V was pared by 0 bases and J by 9 bases, with 13 bases between. Germline values: CDR1 SGDLS, CDR2 YYNGEE.